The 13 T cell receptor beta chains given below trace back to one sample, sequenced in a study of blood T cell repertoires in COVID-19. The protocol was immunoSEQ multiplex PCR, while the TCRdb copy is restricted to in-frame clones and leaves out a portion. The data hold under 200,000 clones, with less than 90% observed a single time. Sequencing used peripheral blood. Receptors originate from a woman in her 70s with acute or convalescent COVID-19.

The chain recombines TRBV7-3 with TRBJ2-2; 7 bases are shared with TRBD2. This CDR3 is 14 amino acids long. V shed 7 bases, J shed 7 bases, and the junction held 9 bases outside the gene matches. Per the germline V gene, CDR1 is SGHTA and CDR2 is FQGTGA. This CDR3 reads CASKWQGGSGELFF. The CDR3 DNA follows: TGTGCCAGCAAATGGCAGGGAGGGAGCGGGGAGCTGTTTTTT.

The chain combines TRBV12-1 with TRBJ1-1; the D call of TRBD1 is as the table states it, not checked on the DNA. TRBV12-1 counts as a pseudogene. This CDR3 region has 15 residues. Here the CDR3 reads CASSFATGWNTEAFF. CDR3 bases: TGTGCCAGCAGCTTTGCGACAGGGTGGAACACTGAAGCTTTCTTT.

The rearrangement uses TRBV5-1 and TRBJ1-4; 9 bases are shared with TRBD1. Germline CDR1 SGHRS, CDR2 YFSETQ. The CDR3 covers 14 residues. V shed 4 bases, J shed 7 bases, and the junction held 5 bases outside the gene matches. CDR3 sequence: CASSGGQGSEKLFF. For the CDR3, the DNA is TGCGCCAGCAGCGGGGGACAGGGAAGTGAAAAACTGTTTTTT.

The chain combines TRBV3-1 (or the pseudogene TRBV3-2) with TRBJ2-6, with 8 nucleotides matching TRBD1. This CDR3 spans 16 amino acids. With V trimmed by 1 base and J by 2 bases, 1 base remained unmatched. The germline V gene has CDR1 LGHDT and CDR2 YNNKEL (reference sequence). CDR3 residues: CASSQADRAGANVLTF. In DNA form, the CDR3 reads TGTGCCAGCAGCCAAGCGGACAGGGCTGGGGCCAACGTCCTGACTTTC.

The CDR3 DNA reads as TGTGCCAGCAGTAGACTAGCGGGAGCCTACGAGCAGTACTTC. Translated, it gives CASSRLAGAYEQYF. The chain has TRBV6-4 and TRBJ2-7; 12 bases are a match to TRBD2. The CDR3 is 14 amino acids. Looked up from germline, CDR1 is MRHNA and CDR2 is SNTAGT. With V trimmed by 5 bases and J by 2 bases, 1 base remained unmatched.

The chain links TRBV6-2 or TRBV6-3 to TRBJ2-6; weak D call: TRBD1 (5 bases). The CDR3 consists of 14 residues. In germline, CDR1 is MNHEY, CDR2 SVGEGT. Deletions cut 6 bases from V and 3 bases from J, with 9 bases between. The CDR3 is CASSPTGGANVLTF. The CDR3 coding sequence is TGTGCCAGCAGCCCCACAGGTGGGGCCAACGTCCTGACTTTC.

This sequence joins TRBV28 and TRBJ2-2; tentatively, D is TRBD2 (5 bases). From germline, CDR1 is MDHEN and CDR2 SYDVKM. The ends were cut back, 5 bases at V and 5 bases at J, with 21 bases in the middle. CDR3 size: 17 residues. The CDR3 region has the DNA TGTGCCAGCAGTCCCACCGGGGTTAGGGCGGGTACCGGGGAGCTGTTTTTT. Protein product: CASSPTGVRAGTGELFF.

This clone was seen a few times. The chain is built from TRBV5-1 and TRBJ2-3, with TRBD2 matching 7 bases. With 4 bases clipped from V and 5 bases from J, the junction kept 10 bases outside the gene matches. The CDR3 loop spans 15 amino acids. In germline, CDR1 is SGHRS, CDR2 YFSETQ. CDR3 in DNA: TGCGCCAGCAGCCAAAACACGGGGGGACTAGATACGCAGTATTTT. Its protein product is CASSQNTGGLDTQYF.

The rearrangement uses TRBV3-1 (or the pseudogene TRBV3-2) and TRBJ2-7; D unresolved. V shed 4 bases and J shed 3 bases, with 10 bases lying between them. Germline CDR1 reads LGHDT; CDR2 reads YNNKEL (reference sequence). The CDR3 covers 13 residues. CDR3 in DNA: TGTGCCAGCAGCCCTCATCTAGGCTACGAGCAGTACTTC. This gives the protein CASSPHLGYEQYF.

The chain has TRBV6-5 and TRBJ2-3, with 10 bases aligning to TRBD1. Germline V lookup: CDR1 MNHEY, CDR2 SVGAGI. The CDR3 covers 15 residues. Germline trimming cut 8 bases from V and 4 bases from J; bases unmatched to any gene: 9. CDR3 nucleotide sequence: TGTGCCAGCTCCCTCCGGACAGGGGGTGCAGATACGCAGTATTTT. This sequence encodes CASSLRTGGADTQYF.

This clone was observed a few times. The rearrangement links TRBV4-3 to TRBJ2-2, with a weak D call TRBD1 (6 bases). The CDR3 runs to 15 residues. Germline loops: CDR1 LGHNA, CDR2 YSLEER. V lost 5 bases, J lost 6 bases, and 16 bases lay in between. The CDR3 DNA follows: TGCGCCAGCAGCTCACAGGGATCCAACGCCGGGGAGCTGTTTTTT. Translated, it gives CASSSQGSNAGELFF.

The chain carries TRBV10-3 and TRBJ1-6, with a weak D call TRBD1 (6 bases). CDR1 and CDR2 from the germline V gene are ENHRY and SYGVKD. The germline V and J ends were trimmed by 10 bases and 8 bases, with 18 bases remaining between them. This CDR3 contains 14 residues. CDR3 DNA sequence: TGTGCCACTACGCACAGGGCGAGGGATTCACCCCTCCACTTT. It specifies CATTHRARDSPLHF.

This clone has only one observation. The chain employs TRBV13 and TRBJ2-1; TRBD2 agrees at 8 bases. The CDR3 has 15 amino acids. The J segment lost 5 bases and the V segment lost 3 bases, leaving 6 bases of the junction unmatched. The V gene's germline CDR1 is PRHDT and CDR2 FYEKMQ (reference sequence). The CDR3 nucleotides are TGTGCCAGCAGCTTTAAGACTAGCGCCAACAATGAGCAGTTCTTC. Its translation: CASSFKTSANNEQFF.